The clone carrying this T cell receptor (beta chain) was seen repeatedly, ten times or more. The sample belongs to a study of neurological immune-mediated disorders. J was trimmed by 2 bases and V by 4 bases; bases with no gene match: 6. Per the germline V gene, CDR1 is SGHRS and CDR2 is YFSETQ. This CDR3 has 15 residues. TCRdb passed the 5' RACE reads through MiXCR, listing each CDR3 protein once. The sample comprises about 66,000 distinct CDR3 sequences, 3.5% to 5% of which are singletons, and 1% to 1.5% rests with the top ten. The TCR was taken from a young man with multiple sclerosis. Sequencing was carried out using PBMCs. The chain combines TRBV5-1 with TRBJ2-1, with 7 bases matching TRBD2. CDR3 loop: CASSGAGTAYNEQFF. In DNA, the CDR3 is TGCGCCAGCAGCGGAGCGGGGACGGCCTACAATGAGCAGTTCTTC. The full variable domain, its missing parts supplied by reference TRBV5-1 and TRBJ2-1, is KAGVTQTPRYLIKTRGQQVTLSCSPISGHRSVSWYQQTPGQGLQFLFEYFSETQRNKGNFPGRFSGRQFSNSRSEMNVSTLELGDSALYLCASSGAGTAYNEQFFGPGTRLTVL.